This TCR beta chain originates from a study of blood T cell repertoires in COVID-19 (dated by TCRdb to about 2020). A note on the overall study: The collaborator samples originated in the United States, Italy and Spain and spanned the acute and convalescent phases of COVID-19. The prospective study material was composed of cDNA or gDNA derived from T cells, B-cell-depleted T cells, or PBMCs. The dataset comprised deeply sampled blood TCRbeta repertoires from subjects exposed to, actively infected with, or recovered from COVID-19. A freely available public database, intended as a resource for researchers studying the immune response to SARS-CoV-2, is where the repertoires were released. The samples were drawn from two sources: the first 160 participants of the ongoing ImmuneRACE study, and 950 to 1,500 subjects contributed by 6 global collaborators. Nearly every sample came with metadata listing a de-identified subject ID, COVID-19 status, age in years and sex. Where available, HLA class I and class II types were obtained from metadata supplied by the sample provider rather than from assay-based typing. Broad study findings and their caveats: The amount of clinical and demographic metadata varied by source and participant and was provided uncurated.

TCRbeta CDR3 regions were amplified from genomic DNA by means of the immunoSEQ Assay, a bias-controlled multiplex PCR. Concerning the study's data processing: The number of nucleated cells in each sample was estimated from the amplification of reference gene primers within the assay. To quantify the absolute abundance of each unique TCRbeta CDR3 rearrangement, sequence reads were collapsed and filtered. For each sample, productive Simpson clonality was calculated as the square root of Simpson's diversity index over productive rearrangements. Not all clones reach the TCRdb copy of this immuneACCESS table, which keeps in-frame sequences only. Checked studies attribute under half of the gap to unresolved V genes and leave the rest unexplained. Clone size and V and J calls were adopted from that table, with D and trimming inferred from the DNA. The table for this sample lists around 150,000 clones; around 80% of them were counted only once. Roughly 10% of the sample is held by the ten biggest clonotypes.

Whole blood was collected in K2EDTA tubes by collaborating institutions according to the institutions' own protocols. For TCRbeta analysis, collaborators shipped samples as frozen whole blood, isolated PBMCs, or DNA extracted from either of those sample types. CDR1 and CDR2 (KGHDR, SFDVKD) derive from the germline V gene. The CDR3 contains 16 residues, cysteine and phenylalanine counted. The read is trimmed to its CDR3 DNA, 48 bases read in frame from base 1. Trimming removed 3 bases from V and 0 bases from J; the gene matches leave 4 bases unexplained. Points on this clone: It has no known antigen specificity. Base-call qualities are not available, and no considerably larger clone is one nucleotide away.

The specimen sequenced was peripheral blood. This receptor was obtained from a woman of 80 years or more in a cohort sampled during active or convalescent COVID-19. Recombination linked TRBV24-1 to TRBJ2-3, with 8 central nucleotides matching TRBD2. The DNA is as follows: TGTGCCACCAGTGATCCCGGGACTAGGAGCACAGATACGCAGTATTTT. The encoded protein is CATSDPGTRSTDTQYF.